This T cell receptor beta chain was retrieved from a study of T-cell reconstitution after alpha-beta-depleted transplantation in children. For TCRbeta, the library was prepared with unique molecular identifiers. Via MiXCR, TCRdb re-called the PCR reads, giving one row per CDR3 protein. Among hundreds of thousands of distinct CDR3 sequences, roughly 8.2% were seen once, and the ten largest hold roughly 6%. This clonotype appeared many times. Antigen specificity is unknown. Study-wide findings and caveats: Surviving recipient T cells and intrathymic progenitors accounted for some patients' high TCRbeta diversity at day 60.

This TCR derives from a male patient younger than 18 who had a stem cell transplant for acute lymphoblastic leukemia, so the T cells may come from the graft donor. Material: PBMCs, mostly from graft donor cells, obtained 180 days after TCRalphabeta/CD19-depleted stem cell transplant.

The CDR3 here is CASSPASQSYNEQFF. CDR3 DNA: TGTGCCAGCTCACCAGCTAGCCAATCCTACAATGAGCAGTTCTTC. The genes are TRBV18 and TRBJ2-1; the D gene is possibly TRBD2 (5 bases). Trimming pared 2 bases from V and 1 base from J, leaving 9 bases between. CDR1 and CDR2 (germline): KGHSH, LQKENI. CDR3 length: 15 amino acids.